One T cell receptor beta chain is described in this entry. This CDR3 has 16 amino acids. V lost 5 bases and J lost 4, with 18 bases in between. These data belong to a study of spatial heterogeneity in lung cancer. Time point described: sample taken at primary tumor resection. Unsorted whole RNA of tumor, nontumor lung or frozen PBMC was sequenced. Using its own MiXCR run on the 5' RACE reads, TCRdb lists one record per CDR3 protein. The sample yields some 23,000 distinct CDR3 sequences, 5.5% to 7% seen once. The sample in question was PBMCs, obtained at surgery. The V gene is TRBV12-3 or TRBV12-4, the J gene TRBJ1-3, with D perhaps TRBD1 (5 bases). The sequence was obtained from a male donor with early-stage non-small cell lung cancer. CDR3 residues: CASSRRTGTGGNTIYF. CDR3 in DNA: TGTGCCAGCAGTCGACGGACCGGGACGGGAGGAAACACCATATATTTT.